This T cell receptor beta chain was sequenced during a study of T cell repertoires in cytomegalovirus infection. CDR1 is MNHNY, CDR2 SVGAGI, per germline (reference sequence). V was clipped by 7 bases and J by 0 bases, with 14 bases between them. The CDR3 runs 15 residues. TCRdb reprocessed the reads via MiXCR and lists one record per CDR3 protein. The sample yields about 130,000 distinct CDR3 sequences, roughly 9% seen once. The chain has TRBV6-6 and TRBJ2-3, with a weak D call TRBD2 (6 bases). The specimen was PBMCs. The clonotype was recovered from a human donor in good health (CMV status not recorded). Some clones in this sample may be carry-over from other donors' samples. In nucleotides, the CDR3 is TGTGCCAGCACTTTACCGGGACTCAGCACAGATACGCAGTATTTT. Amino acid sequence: CASTLPGLSTDTQYF.